The 3 T cell receptor beta chains below were found in one sample sequenced in a study of T cells after yellow fever vaccination. TCRdb fed the 5' RACE reads into MiXCR, producing one record per CDR3 protein. Of under 350,000 distinct CDR3 sequences in the sample, 4.1% were seen once. This sample comprised PBMCs, obtained 5 days after the yellow fever booster vaccination. The receptors shown here come from a man younger than 35 who received the YFV17D yellow fever vaccine.

This clonotype turned up a few times. The rearrangement links TRBV5-1 to TRBJ1-1; D uncertain. The V end was cut by 2 bases, the J end by 1 base, with 6 bases between. CDR3 length: 13 amino acids. Germline CDR1 and CDR2: SGHRS and YFSETQ. CDR3 DNA: TGCGCCAGCAGCTTTTTCAAGAACACTGAAGCTTTCTTT. This sequence encodes CASSFFKNTEAFF.

Ten or more counts support this clonotype. The chain couples TRBV9 to TRBJ2-4; unclear D gene. V lost 0 bases, J lost 9 bases, and 13 bases lay in between. CDR1 and CDR2 (germline): SGDLS, YYNGEE. This CDR3 contains 14 residues. The CDR3 loop is CASSVVMLGGIQYF. The DNA of the CDR3 is TGTGCCAGCAGCGTAGTAATGCTAGGCGGCATTCAGTACTTC.

This clonotype was detected ten times or more. The chain uses TRBV7-9 and TRBJ1-5; D is unresolved. This CDR3 contains 14 residues. V dropped 0 bases and J dropped 2 bases, with 5 bases sitting between them. Germline values: CDR1 SEHNR, CDR2 FQNEAQ (reference sequence). CDR3 sequence reads: CASSLALGNQPQHF. CDR3 in DNA: TGTGCCAGCAGCTTAGCACTGGGCAATCAGCCCCAGCATTTT. The full variable domain, completed using reference TRBV7-9 and TRBJ1-5, is DTGVSQNPRHKITKRGQNVTFRCDPISEHNRLYWYRQTLGQGPEFLTYFQNEAQLEKSRLLSDRFSAERPKGSFSTLEIQRTEQGDSAMYLCASSLALGNQPQHFGDGTRLSIL.